Here is one T cell receptor beta chain with its context. The authors' processing: The assay estimated nucleated cells by amplifying reference gene primers. Assay: immunoSEQ multiplex PCR; the TCRdb copy retains only in-frame clones and omits some. The DNA was the basis for D and trimming; V, J and clone size are from that table. The sample has 200,000 to 250,000 clones, around 86% seen once; the top ten hold 9% to 15%. Germline V CDR1 and CDR2: MNHEY, SVGAGI. This CDR3 spans 11 amino acids. Trimming shortened V by 6 bases and J by 9 bases, and 9 bases separated the two germline ends. The sample comes from a study of blood T cell repertoires in COVID-19. On the study more broadly: T cells, B-cell-depleted T cells, or PBMCs provided the cDNA or gDNA that served as material.

The sample consisted of peripheral blood. The chain has TRBV6-5 and TRBJ2-1; perhaps TRBD1 as D (5 bases). This receptor was taken from a man older than 75 with acute or convalescent COVID-19. CDR3 nucleotide sequence: TGTGCCAGCAGCCCAGGGTTTGAGCAGTTCTTC. Translating it yields CASSPGFEQFF.